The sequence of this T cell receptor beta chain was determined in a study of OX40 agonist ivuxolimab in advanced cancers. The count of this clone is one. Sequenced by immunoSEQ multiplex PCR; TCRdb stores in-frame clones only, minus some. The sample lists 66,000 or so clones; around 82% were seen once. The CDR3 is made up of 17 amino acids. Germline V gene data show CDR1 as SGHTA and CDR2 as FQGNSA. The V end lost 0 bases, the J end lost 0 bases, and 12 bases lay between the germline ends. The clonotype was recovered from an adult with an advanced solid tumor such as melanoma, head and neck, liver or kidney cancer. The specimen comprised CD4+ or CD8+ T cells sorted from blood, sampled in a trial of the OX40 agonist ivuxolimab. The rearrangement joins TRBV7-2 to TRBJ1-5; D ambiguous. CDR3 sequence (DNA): TGTGCCAGCAGCTTAGCGGGCAACCTCCTTAGCAATCAGCCCCAGCATTTT. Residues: CASSLAGNLLSNQPQHF.